This T cell receptor beta chain was identified in a study of blood T cell repertoires in COVID-19. Turning to the study itself: Specimens from acute and convalescent COVID-19 originated in the United States, Italy and Spain.

Source study methods: Reference gene primer amplification gave estimated nucleated cell counts. The repertoire was sequenced with immunoSEQ multiplex PCR; TCRdb's copy has only in-frame clones and lacks some. V, J and clone size reflect that table, while D and trimming were determined from the DNA. The table shows 200,000 to 250,000 clones, with more than 75% occurring only once. Each participant's cohort was designated according to participant-reported clinical history. The J segment lost 10 bases and the V segment lost 5 bases, leaving 10 bases of the junction unmatched. This CDR3 region has 15 residues. Germline CDR1 reads SGHNT; CDR2 reads YENEEA.

V is TRBV11-3 and J is TRBJ2-1, with TRBD2 matching over 11 bases. Material: PBMCs or T cells enriched from blood (not recorded which). The sequence came from a woman between 40 and 55 years old with acute COVID-19. Here the CDR3 DNA reads TGTGCCAGCAGCCTCGGGACTAGCGGTTTGGGGGAGCAGTTCTTC. Its translation is CASSLGTSGLGEQFF.